The present T cell receptor beta chain was sequenced within a study of T cell responses to AZD1222 COVID-19 vaccine. Study as a whole: It was second doses at about 4 or about 12 weeks that were pooled. Points from the study as a whole: Only a handful of AZD1222 recipients, several in all, had baseline seropositivity. There were repertoire samples only from the period after the peak T cell response.

Assay used: immunoSEQ multiplex PCR; TCRdb lists only in-frame clones, some missing. The sample includes over 120,000 clones, 80% to 90% of them seen just once. Germline V gives CDR1 SGDLS, CDR2 YYNGEE. With 7 bases removed from V and 0 bases from J, the gap between germline ends came to 10 bases. The CDR3 covers 13 residues. Of note for this clone: Its specificity is unknown.

The clonotype comes from an adult in good health. Sequencing was performed on peripheral blood, taken on day 0 of AZD1222 vaccination. This rearrangement joins TRBV9 to TRBJ1-1; D perhaps matches TRBD1 (6 bases). Here the CDR3 DNA reads TGTGCCAGCGAACAGGGCCTGAACACTGAAGCTTTCTTT. This sequence encodes CASEQGLNTEAFF.